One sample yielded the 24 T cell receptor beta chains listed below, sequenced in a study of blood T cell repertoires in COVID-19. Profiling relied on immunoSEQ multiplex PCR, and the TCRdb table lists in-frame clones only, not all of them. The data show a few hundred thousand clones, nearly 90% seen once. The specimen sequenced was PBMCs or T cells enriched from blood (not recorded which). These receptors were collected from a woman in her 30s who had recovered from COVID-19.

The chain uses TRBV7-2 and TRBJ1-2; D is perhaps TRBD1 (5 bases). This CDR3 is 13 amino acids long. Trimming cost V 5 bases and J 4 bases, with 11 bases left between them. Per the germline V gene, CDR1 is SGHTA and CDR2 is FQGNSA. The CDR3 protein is CASSPVGGYGYTF. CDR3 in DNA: TGTGCCAGCAGCCCGGTCGGGGGCTATGGCTACACCTTC.

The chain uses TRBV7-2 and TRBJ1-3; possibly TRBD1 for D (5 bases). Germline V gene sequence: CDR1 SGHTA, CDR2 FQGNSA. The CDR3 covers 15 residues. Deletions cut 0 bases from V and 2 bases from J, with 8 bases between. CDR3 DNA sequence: TGTGCCAGCAGCTTAGCCCCAGGGCCTGGAAACACCATATATTTT. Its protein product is CASSLAPGPGNTIYF.

CDR3 protein: CASSLGTAFYEQYF. The CDR3 nucleotides read TGTGCCAGCAGTTTGGGGACAGCCTTCTACGAGCAGTACTTC. This chain connects TRBV6-2 or TRBV6-3 to TRBJ2-7; 7 bases map to TRBD1. The V segment lost 4 bases and the J segment 3 bases; nucleotides outside the gene matches: 6. CDR1 is MNHEY and CDR2 is SVGEGT in the germline V gene. The length of the CDR3 is 14 residues.

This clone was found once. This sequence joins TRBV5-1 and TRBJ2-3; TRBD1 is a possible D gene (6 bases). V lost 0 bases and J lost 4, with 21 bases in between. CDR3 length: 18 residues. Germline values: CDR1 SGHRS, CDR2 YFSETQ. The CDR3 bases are TGCGCCAGCAGCTTGGCTGGAGACAGGCCTTACGTCCCAGATACGCAGTATTTT. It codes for CASSLAGDRPYVPDTQYF. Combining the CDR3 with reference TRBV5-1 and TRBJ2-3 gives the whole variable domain KAGVTQTPRYLIKTRGQQVTLSCSPISGHRSVSWYQQTPGQGLQFLFEYFSETQRNKGNFPGRFSGRQFSNSRSEMNVSTLELGDSALYLCASSLAGDRPYVPDTQYFGPGTRLTVL.

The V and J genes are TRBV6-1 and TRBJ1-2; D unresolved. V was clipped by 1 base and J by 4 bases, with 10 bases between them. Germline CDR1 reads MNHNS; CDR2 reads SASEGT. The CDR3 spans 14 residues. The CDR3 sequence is CASSEERGPYGYTF. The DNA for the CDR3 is TGTGCCAGCAGTGAAGAAAGAGGGCCCTATGGCTACACCTTC.

The CDR3 DNA reads TGTGCCAGTAGTATTCAACAGGCATATCAGCCCCAGCATTTT. This gives the protein CASSIQQAYQPQHF. This rearrangement joins TRBV19 to TRBJ1-5, with D perhaps matching TRBD1 (5 bases). Looked up from germline, CDR1 is LNHDA and CDR2 is SQIVND (reference sequence). This CDR3 comprises 14 residues. The V end lost 3 bases, the J end lost 5 bases, and 11 bases lay between the germline ends.

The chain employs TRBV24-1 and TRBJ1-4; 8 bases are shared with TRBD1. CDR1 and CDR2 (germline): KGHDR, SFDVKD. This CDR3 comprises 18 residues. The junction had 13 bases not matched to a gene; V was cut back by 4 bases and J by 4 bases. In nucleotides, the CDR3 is TGTGCCACCAGTGAATATGTTTTCGGGACAGGACTTAATGAAAAACTGTTTTTT. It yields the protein CATSEYVFGTGLNEKLFF.

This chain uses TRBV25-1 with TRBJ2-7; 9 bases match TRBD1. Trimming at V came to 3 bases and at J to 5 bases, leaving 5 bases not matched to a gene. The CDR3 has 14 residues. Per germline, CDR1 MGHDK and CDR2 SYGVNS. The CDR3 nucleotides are TGTGCCAGCAGTGACGACAGGGGGGGTGACGAGCAGTACTTC. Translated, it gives CASSDDRGGDEQYF.

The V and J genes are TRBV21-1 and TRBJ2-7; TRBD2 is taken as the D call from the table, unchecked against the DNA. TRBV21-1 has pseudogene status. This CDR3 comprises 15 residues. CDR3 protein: CASSKLAGGIYEQYF. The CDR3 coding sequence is TGTGCCAGCAGCAAGCTAGCGGGGGGCATTTACGAGCAGTACTTC.

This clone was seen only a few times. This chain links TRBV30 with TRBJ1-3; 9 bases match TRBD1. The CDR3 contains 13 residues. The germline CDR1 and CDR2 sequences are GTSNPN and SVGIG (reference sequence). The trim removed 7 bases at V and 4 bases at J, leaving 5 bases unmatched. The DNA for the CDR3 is TGTGCCTCGGACAGGGGTTACGGAAACACCATATATTTT. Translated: CASDRGYGNTIYF. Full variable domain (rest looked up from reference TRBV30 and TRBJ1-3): SQTIHQWPATLVQPVGSPLSLECTVEGTSNPNLYWYRQAAGRGLQLLFYSVGIGQISSEVPQNLSASRPQDRQFILSSKKLLLSDSGFYLCASDRGYGNTIYFGEGSWLTVV.

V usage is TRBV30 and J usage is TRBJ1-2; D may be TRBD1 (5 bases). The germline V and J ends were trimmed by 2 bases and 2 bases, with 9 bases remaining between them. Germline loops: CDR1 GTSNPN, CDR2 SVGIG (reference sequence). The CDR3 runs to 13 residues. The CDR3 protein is CAWSLWGNYGYTF. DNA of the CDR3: TGTGCCTGGAGTCTTTGGGGCAACTATGGCTACACCTTC.

CDR3 sequence (DNA): TGTGCCAGCAGTTACCGTGACAGCTATGGCTACACCTTC. It translates to CASSYRDSYGYTF. The J gene is TRBJ1-2, the V gene TRBV6-5, with D tentatively TRBD1 (5 bases). The V end lost 2 bases, the J end lost 4 bases, and 8 bases lay between the germline ends. Germline V gene sequence: CDR1 MNHEY, CDR2 SVGAGI. The CDR3 totals 13 residues.

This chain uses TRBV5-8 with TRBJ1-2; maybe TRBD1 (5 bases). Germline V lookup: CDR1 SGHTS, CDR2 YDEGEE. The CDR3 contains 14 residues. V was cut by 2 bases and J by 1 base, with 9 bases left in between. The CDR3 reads CASSFRERNYGYTF. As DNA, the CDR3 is TGTGCCAGCAGCTTCAGGGAACGTAACTATGGCTACACCTTC.

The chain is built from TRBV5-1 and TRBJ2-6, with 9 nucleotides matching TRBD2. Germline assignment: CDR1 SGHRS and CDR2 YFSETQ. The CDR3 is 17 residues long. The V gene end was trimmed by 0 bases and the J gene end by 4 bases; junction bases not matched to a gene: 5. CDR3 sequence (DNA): TGCGCCAGCAGCTTGGCCAGCGGGGGGTCAGGGGCCAACGTCCTGACTTTC. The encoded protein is CASSLASGGSGANVLTF.

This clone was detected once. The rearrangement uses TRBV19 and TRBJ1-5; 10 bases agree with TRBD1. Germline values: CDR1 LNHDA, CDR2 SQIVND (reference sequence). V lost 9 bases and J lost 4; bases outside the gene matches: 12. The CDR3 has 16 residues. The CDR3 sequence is CASHTGTGARNQPQHF. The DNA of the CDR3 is TGTGCCAGCCACACCGGGACAGGGGCACGGAATCAGCCCCAGCATTTT.

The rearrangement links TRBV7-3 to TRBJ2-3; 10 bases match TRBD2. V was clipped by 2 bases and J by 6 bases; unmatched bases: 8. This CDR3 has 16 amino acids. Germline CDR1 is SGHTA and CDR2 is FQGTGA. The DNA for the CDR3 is TGTGCCAGCAGCTTAGGCGTAGCGGGGGGCGCGGATACGCAGTATTTT. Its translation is CASSLGVAGGADTQYF.

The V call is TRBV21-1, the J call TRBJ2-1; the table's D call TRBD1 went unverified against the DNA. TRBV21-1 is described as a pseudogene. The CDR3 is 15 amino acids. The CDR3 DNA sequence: TGTGCCAGCACTTTTTCTTCAGGGGGAATAAATGAGCAGTTCTTC. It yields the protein CASTFSSGGINEQFF.

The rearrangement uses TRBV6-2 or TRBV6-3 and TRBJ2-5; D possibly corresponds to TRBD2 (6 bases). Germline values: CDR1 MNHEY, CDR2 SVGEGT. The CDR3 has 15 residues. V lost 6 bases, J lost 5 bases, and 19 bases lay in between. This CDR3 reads CASSPDTGVGETQYF. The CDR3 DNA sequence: TGTGCCAGCAGCCCGGACACGGGGGTGGGGGAGACCCAGTACTTC.

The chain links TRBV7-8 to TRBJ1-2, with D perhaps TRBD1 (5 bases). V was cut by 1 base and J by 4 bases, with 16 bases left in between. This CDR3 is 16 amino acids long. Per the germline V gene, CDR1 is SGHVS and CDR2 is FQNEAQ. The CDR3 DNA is TGTGCCAGCAGCTTAGGCGCGGGGCCCAGCGTCTATGGCTACACCTTC. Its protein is CASSLGAGPSVYGYTF.

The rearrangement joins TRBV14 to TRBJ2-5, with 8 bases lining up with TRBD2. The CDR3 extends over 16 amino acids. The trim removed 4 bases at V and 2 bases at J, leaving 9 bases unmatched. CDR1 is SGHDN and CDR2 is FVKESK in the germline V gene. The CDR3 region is CASSPVSRGVQETQYF. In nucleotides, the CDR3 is TGTGCCAGCAGCCCCGTCTCGCGGGGGGTTCAAGAGACCCAGTACTTC.

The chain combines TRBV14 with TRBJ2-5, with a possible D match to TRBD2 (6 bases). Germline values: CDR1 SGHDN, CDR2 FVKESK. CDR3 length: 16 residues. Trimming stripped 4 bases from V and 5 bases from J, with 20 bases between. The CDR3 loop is CASSLARRGGQETQYF. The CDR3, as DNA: TGTGCCAGCAGCCTGGCGAGGCGGGGCGGGCAGGAGACCCAGTACTTC.

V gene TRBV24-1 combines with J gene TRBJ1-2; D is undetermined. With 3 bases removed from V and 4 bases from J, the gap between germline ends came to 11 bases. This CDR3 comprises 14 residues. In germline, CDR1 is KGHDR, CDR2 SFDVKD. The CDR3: CATSDTDRGYGYTF. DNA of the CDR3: TGTGCCACCAGTGATACTGATCGGGGCTATGGCTACACCTTC.

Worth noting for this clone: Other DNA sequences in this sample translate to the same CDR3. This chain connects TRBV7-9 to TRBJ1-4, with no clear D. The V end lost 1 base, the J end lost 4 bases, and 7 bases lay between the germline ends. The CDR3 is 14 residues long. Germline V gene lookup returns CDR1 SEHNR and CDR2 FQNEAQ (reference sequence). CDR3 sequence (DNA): TGTGCCAGCAGCTTAGGACAATATAATGAAAAACTGTTTTTT. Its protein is CASSLGQYNEKLFF.

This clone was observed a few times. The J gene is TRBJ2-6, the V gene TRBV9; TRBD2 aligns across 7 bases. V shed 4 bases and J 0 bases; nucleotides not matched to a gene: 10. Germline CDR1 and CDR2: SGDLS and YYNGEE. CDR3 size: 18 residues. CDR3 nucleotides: TGTGCCAGCAGCCAGCGGGGCAGGGTAATCTCTGGGGCCAACGTCCTGACTTTC. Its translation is CASSQRGRVISGANVLTF. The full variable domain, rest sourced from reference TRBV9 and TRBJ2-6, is DSGVTQTPKHLITATGQRVTLRCSPRSGDLSVYWYQQSLDQGLQFLIQYYNGEERAKGNILERFSAQQFPDLHSELNLSSLELGDSALYFCASSQRGRVISGANVLTFGAGSRLTVL.